This entry concerns a single T cell receptor (beta chain). This specimen belongs to a study of T cell changes during pregnancy in multiple sclerosis. Only in-frame clones appear in the TCRdb table, and some are missing; sequencing was by immunoSEQ multiplex PCR. The repertoire holds 90,000 to 120,000 clones, around 92% seen once, with more than 0.65% in the top ten. The V gene's germline CDR1 is LNHDA and CDR2 SQIVND (reference sequence). CDR3 length equals 14 residues. V dropped 9 bases and J dropped 2 bases, with 15 bases sitting between them. The gene calls are TRBV19 and TRBJ2-3, with D possibly matching TRBD2 (6 bases). The specimen was peripheral blood, collected in the third trimester of pregnancy. The source of this sequence is a female donor in good health, enrolled as a control in a pregnancy study. The CDR3 region has the DNA TGTGCCAGCAAGAGCGGGCCATACACAGATACGCAGTATTTT. It encodes CASKSGPYTDTQYF.